This T cell receptor (beta chain) was sequenced in a study of shared clonotypes between healthy human individuals. This CDR3 has 13 amino acids. Germline V CDR1 and CDR2: SGHTA, FQGTGA. V dropped 3 bases and J dropped 3 bases, with 9 bases sitting between them. Study-level results: Relative to memory subsets, naive subsets generally showed larger estimated richness.

The data were produced by immunoSEQ multiplex PCR, yet TCRdb's version contains in-frame clones alone and is incomplete. The repertoire holds 2.3 million or so clones, 93% seen once, with under 0.45% in the top ten. Comment on this clone: Its antigen is unidentified.

This TCR came from a man aged 18 to 29 in good health. Some clones in this sample may be carry-over from other donors' samples. The V call is TRBV7-3, the J call TRBJ2-7, with D perhaps matching TRBD1 or TRBD2 (6 bases each). The sequenced sample consisted of naive CD4+ T cells from PBMCs. As for subset: CD45RA+ positively selected. In nucleotides, the CDR3 is TGTGCCAGCAGCTTCGAGGGGGGCTACGAGCAGTACTTC. Protein sequence: CASSFEGGYEQYF.